The next 14 T cell receptor beta chains were all read from a single sample in a study of PD-1 blockade in classical Hodgkin lymphoma (dated by TCRdb to about 2020). The sample's time point label, decoded: cycle 4 day 1 (C4D1), after 5 to 7 weeks of nivolumab. All trial patients had relapsed after autologous stem cell transplantation, with cohorts A, B and C differing in prior brentuximab vedotin exposure. Receptor amplification or capture employed the immunoSEQ multiplex PCR assay. In its TCRdb copy, this immuneACCESS table keeps in-frame sequences only and misses some clones. Where compared with another copy, unresolved V genes explain less than half of these, and the others have no known cause. The table for this sample lists 19,000 or so clones; more than 80% of them were counted only once. The top ten hold about 14% of the sample. The source was peripheral blood mononuclear cells (PBMCs), collected before the fourth cycle of nivolumab. These TCRs come from a human donor with classical Hodgkin lymphoma.

V usage is TRBV4-1 and J usage is TRBJ1-1, with D perhaps matching TRBD1 (5 bases). Trimming took off 1 base at V and 0 bases at J, with 9 bases between the two ends. The germline V gene has CDR1 MGHRA and CDR2 YSYEKL. This CDR3 region has 15 residues. CDR3 DNA: TGCGCCAGCAGCCAAGTTGACAGCATGAACACTGAAGCTTTCTTT. Translated, it gives CASSQVDSMNTEAFF.

The chain combines TRBV5-1 with TRBJ2-5; tentative D call: TRBD2 (6 bases). The ends were cut back, 5 bases at V and 2 bases at J, with 13 bases in the middle. The CDR3 covers 14 residues. Germline CDR1 reads SGHRS; CDR2 reads YFSETQ. CDR3 sequence reads: CASRGTSSQETQYF. CDR3 sequence (DNA): TGCGCCAGCAGGGGCACTAGCTCTCAAGAGACCCAGTACTTC.

This chain links TRBV30 with TRBJ2-7, with a weak D call TRBD2 (6 bases). CDR3 length equals 14 residues. Trimming cost V 5 bases and J 12 bases, with 26 bases left between them. In germline, CDR1 is GTSNPN, CDR2 SVGIG (reference sequence). CDR3 sequence: CAWVRQGLSQQWYF. In DNA form, the CDR3 reads TGTGCCTGGGTGAGGCAGGGACTGTCGCAGCAGTGGTACTTC.

The rearrangement uses TRBV14 and TRBJ1-3; D is ambiguous. CDR3 length: 15 residues. The V gene lost 4 bases and the J gene lost 2 bases, with 12 bases spanning the gap. Germline V gene data show CDR1 as SGHDN and CDR2 as FVKESK. The CDR3 DNA follows: TGTGCCAGCAGCCCAGCGGGTTCAACTGGAAACACCATATATTTT. Its translation is CASSPAGSTGNTIYF.

V and J are TRBV5-1 and TRBJ2-5, with D unresolved. Trimming removed 0 bases from V and 1 base from J, with 7 bases in between. Per germline, CDR1 SGHRS and CDR2 YFSETQ. The CDR3 consists of 14 residues. The CDR3 loop reads CASSLGRVQETQYF. The DNA for the CDR3 is TGCGCCAGCAGCTTGGGTAGGGTCCAAGAGACCCAGTACTTC.

The chain links TRBV7-3 to TRBJ2-2, with 10 bases matching TRBD2. The germline V gene has CDR1 SGHTA and CDR2 FQGTGA. V was pared by 5 bases and J by 4 bases, with 4 bases of the junction left unmatched. The CDR3 loop spans 15 amino acids. CDR3 region: CASSPKRGGTGELFF. The CDR3 nucleotides read TGTGCCAGCAGCCCGAAGCGGGGGGGCACCGGGGAGCTGTTTTTT. Based on the CDR3 plus reference TRBV7-3 and TRBJ2-2, the full variable domain is GAGVSQTPSNKVTEKGKYVELRCDPISGHTALYWYRQSLGQGPEFLIYFQGTGAADDSGLPNDRFFAVRPEGSVSTLKIQRTERGDSAVYLCASSPKRGGTGELFFGEGSRLTVL.

V is TRBV27 and J is TRBJ2-7; D is tentatively TRBD1 or TRBD2 (5 bases each). V was cut by 3 bases and J by 5 bases, with 11 bases left in between. The germline V gene encodes CDR1 MNHEY and CDR2 SMNVEV (reference sequence). The CDR3 is 13 amino acids. DNA for the CDR3: TGTGCCAGCAGTTTTTCCGGGACCCACGAGCAGTACTTC. Translated, it gives CASSFSGTHEQYF.

J is TRBJ2-5 and V is TRBV11-3, with no clear D. The length of the CDR3 is 14 residues. Trimming took 5 bases from V and 1 from J, leaving 11 bases between them. Germline assignment: CDR1 SGHNT and CDR2 YENEEA. The chain's CDR3 is CASSPSGSQETQYF. For the CDR3, the DNA is TGTGCCAGCAGCCCCTCAGGCAGCCAAGAGACCCAGTACTTC. The full variable domain, in which reference TRBV11-3 and TRBJ2-5 provide the parts outside the CDR3, is EAGVVQSPRYKIIEKKQPVAFWCNPISGHNTLYWYLQNLGQGPELLIRYENEEAVDDSQLPKDRFSAERLKGVDSTLKIQPAELGDSAVYLCASSPSGSQETQYFGPGTRLLVL.

J is TRBJ2-1 and V is TRBV29-1; tentative D call: TRBD1 (6 bases). V lost 6 bases and J lost 5, with 14 bases in between. CDR1 is SQVTM and CDR2 is ANQGSEA in the germline V gene. The CDR3 is made up of 13 amino acids. CDR3 nucleotide sequence: TGCAGCGTGAACAGGGCCTCTGACAATGAGCAGTTCTTC. Translated: CSVNRASDNEQFF.

V gene TRBV7-8 combines with J gene TRBJ1-2; a possible D gene is TRBD1 (6 bases). V was clipped by 1 base and J by 3 bases, with 12 bases between them. Looked up from germline, CDR1 is SGHVS and CDR2 is FQNEAQ. The CDR3 length is 15 residues. The DNA of the CDR3 is TGTGCCAGCAGCTTAGGCATAGGGGGACACTATGGCTACACCTTC. This sequence encodes CASSLGIGGHYGYTF.

The chain recombines TRBV7-8 with TRBJ2-7; no definite D call. Trimming removed 2 bases at V and 0 bases at J, with 11 bases between. The CDR3 runs to 15 residues. Germline V lookup: CDR1 SGHVS, CDR2 FQNEAQ. CDR3 protein: CASSLTTDISYEQYF. DNA of the CDR3: TGTGCCAGCAGCTTAACGACGGATATCTCCTACGAGCAGTACTTC. Full variable domain (remainder filled in from reference TRBV7-8 and TRBJ2-7): GAGVSQSPRYKVAKRGQDVALRCDPISGHVSLFWYQQALGQGPEFLTYFQNEAQLDKSGLPSDRFFAERPEGSVSTLKIQRTQQEDSAVYLCASSLTTDISYEQYFGPGTRLTVT.

The rearrangement uses TRBV5-5 and TRBJ2-7; 9 bases fit TRBD2. Germline CDR1 SGHKS, CDR2 YYEKEE (reference sequence). The CDR3 runs to 18 residues. The junction had 14 bases not matched to a gene; V was cut back by 0 bases and J by 4 bases. CDR3 sequence: CASSLVSAVRGGPYEQYF. Written as DNA, the CDR3 is TGTGCCAGCAGCTTGGTCTCGGCGGTGCGGGGGGGCCCTTACGAGCAGTACTTC.

The gene calls are TRBV6-5 and TRBJ2-5, with 9 bases that match TRBD1. The CDR3 covers 16 residues. V trimming: 0 bases; J trimming: 5 bases; junction bases outside the gene matches: 7. CDR1 and CDR2 (germline): MNHEY, SVGAGI. The CDR3 DNA sequence: TGTGCCAGCAGTTACTCCTTTACAGGGGGCTTTGAGACCCAGTACTTC. It codes for CASSYSFTGGFETQYF.

The chain has TRBV6-5 and TRBJ2-7, with D tentatively TRBD1 (6 bases). The CDR3 covers 14 residues. V was trimmed by 4 bases and J by 2 bases, leaving 12 bases between them. The germline gives CDR1 MNHEY, CDR2 SVGAGI. The CDR3 region has the DNA TGTGCCAGCAGTTGGGACATTCTCCCCTACGAGCAGTACTTC. Residues: CASSWDILPYEQYF.